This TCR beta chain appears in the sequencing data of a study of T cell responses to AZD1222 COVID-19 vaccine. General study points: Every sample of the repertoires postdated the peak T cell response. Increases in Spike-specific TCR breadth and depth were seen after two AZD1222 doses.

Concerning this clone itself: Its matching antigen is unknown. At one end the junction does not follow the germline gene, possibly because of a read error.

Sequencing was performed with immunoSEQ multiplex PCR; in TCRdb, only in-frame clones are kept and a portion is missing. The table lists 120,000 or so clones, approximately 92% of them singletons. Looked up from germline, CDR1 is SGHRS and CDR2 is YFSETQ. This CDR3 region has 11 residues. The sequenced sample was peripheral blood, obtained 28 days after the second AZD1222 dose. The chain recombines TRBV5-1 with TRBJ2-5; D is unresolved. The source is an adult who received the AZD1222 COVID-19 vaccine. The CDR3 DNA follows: TGCGCCAGCAGCTTGGAGGGTCAACTTAACTTC. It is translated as CASSLEGQLNF.